These 23 T cell receptor beta chains were all obtained from the same sample, sequenced in a study of TIL therapy for anti-PD-1-resistant metastatic lung cancer. Time point: pre-treatment sample, taken before nivolumab and TIL therapy. Sequencing used immunoSEQ v3. Repertoires were generated with immunoSEQ multiplex PCR, while TCRdb's copy carries only in-frame clones and drops some. The sample has about 55,000 clones; roughly 77% are singletons. The specimen comprised blood, sampled at baseline. These receptors were obtained from a person aged 25 to 80 with non-small cell lung cancer.

The rearrangement links TRBV11-3 to TRBJ2-3; 14 bases agree with TRBD2. V was pared by 5 bases and J by 0 bases, with 7 bases of the junction left unmatched. The CDR3 contains 18 residues. Germline CDR1 reads SGHNT; CDR2 reads YENEEA. CDR3 region: CASSPGLAGGFSTDTQYF. The CDR3 DNA reads TGTGCCAGCAGCCCAGGACTAGCGGGGGGCTTTAGCACAGATACGCAGTATTTT. The entire variable domain, with the rest obtained from reference TRBV11-3 and TRBJ2-3, is as follows: EAGVVQSPRYKIIEKKQPVAFWCNPISGHNTLYWYLQNLGQGPELLIRYENEEAVDDSQLPKDRFSAERLKGVDSTLKIQPAELGDSAVYLCASSPGLAGGFSTDTQYFGPGTRLTVL.

The chain carries TRBV4-1 and TRBJ1-3, with D uncertain. From germline, CDR1 is MGHRA and CDR2 YSYEKL. The CDR3 consists of 17 residues. The V gene lost 0 bases and the J gene lost 0 bases, with 12 bases spanning the gap. The CDR3 reads CASSQEYFQSSGNTIYF. Here the CDR3 DNA reads TGCGCCAGCAGCCAAGAGTACTTCCAGTCCTCTGGAAACACCATATATTTT.

V is TRBV29-1 and J is TRBJ2-1; TRBD2 agrees at 13 bases. There are 14 residues in the CDR3. Unmatched junction bases numbered 7, after V lost 7 bases and J lost 7 bases. Per germline, CDR1 SQVTM and CDR2 ANQGSEA. CDR3 in DNA: TGCAGCGCCTGGACTAGCGGGAGAAATAATGAGCAGTTCTTC. Its protein product is CSAWTSGRNNEQFF.

Remarks on this clone: The same CDR3 can be traced to other DNA sequences in this sample. This rearrangement joins TRBV7-2 to TRBJ2-5, with D possibly being TRBD1 (6 bases). This CDR3 is 13 amino acids long. The V end was cut by 5 bases, the J end by 4 bases, with 11 bases between. Per the germline V gene, CDR1 is SGHTA and CDR2 is FQGNSA. The CDR3 spells CASSRYRAETQYF. The DNA for the CDR3 is TGTGCCAGCAGCCGGTACAGGGCAGAGACCCAGTACTTC.

This sequence joins TRBV18 and TRBJ2-7, with D possibly TRBD2 on 6 matching bases. The V gene's germline CDR1 is KGHSH and CDR2 LQKENI. The CDR3 has 13 amino acids. V shed 6 bases and J shed 2 bases, with 11 bases lying between them. The CDR3: CASSPGLTYEQYF. In nucleotides, the CDR3 is TGTGCCAGCTCCCCAGGACTAACCTACGAGCAGTACTTC.

The CDR3 DNA follows: TGTGCCAGCAGGAGCGGGGGTAGCTCCTACAATGAGCAGTTCTTC. This translates into CASRSGGSSYNEQFF. The chain employs TRBV2 and TRBJ2-1, with 8 bases fitting TRBD2. V dropped 6 bases and J dropped 0; count of bases not matched to a gene: 4. Germline V gene sequence: CDR1 SNHLY, CDR2 FYNNEI. CDR3 size: 15 residues.

The chain joins TRBV7-2 to TRBJ2-7; D is perhaps TRBD1 (6 bases). Germline CDR1 and CDR2: SGHTA and FQGNSA. V was clipped by 3 bases and J by 0 bases, with 21 bases between them. This CDR3 has 18 amino acids. CDR3 sequence reads: CASSFPRPQGTFSYEQYF. As DNA, the CDR3 is TGTGCCAGCAGCTTCCCAAGGCCCCAGGGGACCTTCTCCTACGAGCAGTACTTC. Full variable domain (missing parts from reference TRBV7-2 and TRBJ2-7): GAGVSQSPSNKVTEKGKDVELRCDPISGHTALYWYRQSLGQGLEFLIYFQGNSAPDKSGLPSDRFSAERTGGSVSTLTIQRTQQEDSAVYLCASSFPRPQGTFSYEQYFGPGTRLTVT.

The V call is TRBV7-2, the J call TRBJ1-2; D is perhaps TRBD1 (6 bases). The CDR3 covers 15 residues. Germline values: CDR1 SGHTA, CDR2 FQGNSA. V lost 5 bases and J 8 bases, leaving 21 bases between the germline ends. CDR3 bases: TGTGCCAGCAGCCCCCTCTGGCAAGGGGGAAGCGGCTACACCTTC. It encodes CASSPLWQGGSGYTF.

The chain employs TRBV2 and TRBJ2-3, with TRBD2 identical over 7 bases. There are 14 residues in the CDR3. Germline lookup yields CDR1 SNHLY and CDR2 FYNNEI. V lost 8 bases, J lost 3 bases, and 8 bases stayed unmatched. CDR3 protein: CASLRAGVTDTQYF. CDR3 bases: TGTGCCAGCTTGCGGGCGGGAGTAACAGATACGCAGTATTTT.

The V gene is TRBV27, the J gene TRBJ2-7, with D perhaps TRBD2 (6 bases). Looked up from germline, CDR1 is MNHEY and CDR2 is SMNVEV (reference sequence). V was shortened by 3 bases and J by 3 bases, with 18 bases between the two germline ends. The CDR3 sequence is 16 residues long. CDR3 sequence reads: CASSLNQGGRLYEQYF. In nucleotides, the CDR3 is TGTGCCAGCAGTTTGAATCAGGGAGGCAGACTCTACGAGCAGTACTTC.

The genes are TRBV19 and TRBJ2-2; D call uncertain. V lost 7 bases, J lost 2 bases, and 11 bases lay in between. This CDR3 comprises 14 residues. Germline CDR1 LNHDA, CDR2 SQIVND (reference sequence). For the CDR3, the DNA is TGTGCCAGTATGAAGACCCTAAACACCGGGGAGCTGTTTTTT. Its protein is CASMKTLNTGELFF.

The rearrangement joins TRBV5-1 to TRBJ2-1; 7 bases match TRBD2. The CDR3 length is 16 residues. Trimming removed 4 bases from V and 5 bases from J; junction bases left unmatched: 12. Germline loops: CDR1 SGHRS, CDR2 YFSETQ. CDR3 amino acids: CASSPPFLAANNEQFF. In nucleotides, the CDR3 is TGCGCCAGCAGCCCCCCTTTCCTAGCGGCCAACAATGAGCAGTTCTTC.

The V call is TRBV27, the J call TRBJ2-7, with 11 bases that match TRBD2. The J segment lost 0 bases and the V segment lost 6 bases, leaving 7 bases of the junction unmatched. The CDR3 loop spans 16 amino acids. Germline CDR1 MNHEY, CDR2 SMNVEV (reference sequence). The CDR3 is CASSLLGTSGSYEQYF. DNA of the CDR3: TGTGCCAGCAGCCTATTAGGGACTAGCGGCTCCTACGAGCAGTACTTC.

The chain employs TRBV6-5 and TRBJ2-7, with 11 bases lining up with TRBD2. The length of the CDR3 is 15 residues. J was trimmed by 3 bases and V by 6 bases; bases with no gene match: 7. CDR1 and CDR2 from the germline V gene are MNHEY and SVGAGI. The CDR3 is CASSTYSGGVYEQYF. The CDR3 DNA reads TGTGCCAGCAGCACTTATAGCGGGGGGGTCTACGAGCAGTACTTC.

This chain joins TRBV28 and TRBJ1-4; 8 bases are a match to TRBD1. CDR3 size: 15 residues. CDR1 and CDR2 from the germline V gene are MDHEN and SYDVKM. The J segment lost 8 bases and the V segment lost 4 bases, leaving 9 bases of the junction unmatched. The CDR3 DNA is TGTGCCAGCAGTTCAACAGGGGGGTTGGGAGAAAAACTGTTTTTT. It translates to CASSSTGGLGEKLFF.

The chain uses TRBV28 and TRBJ2-4, with TRBD1 identical over 7 bases. This CDR3 has 13 residues. Germline V gene lookup returns CDR1 MDHEN and CDR2 SYDVKM. Trimming cost V 8 bases and J 7 bases; bases outside gene matches: 8. As DNA, the CDR3 is TGTGCCAGCGGGGAACAGGGGACGAACATTCAGTACTTC. It specifies CASGEQGTNIQYF. Looking up the rest from reference TRBV28 and TRBJ2-4 gives the full variable domain: DVKVTQSSRYLVKRTGEKVFLECVQDMDHENMFWYRQDPGLGLRLIYFSYDVKMKEKGDIPEGYSVSREKKERFSLILESASTNQTSMYLCASGEQGTNIQYFGAGTRLSVL.

This clone was seen only a few times. The chain links TRBV7-3 to TRBJ2-7; 7 nucleotides line up with TRBD2. Trimming cost V 5 bases and J 7 bases; bases outside gene matches: 14. The CDR3 consists of 15 residues. Looked up from germline, CDR1 is SGHTA and CDR2 is FQGTGA. CDR3 amino acids: CASSLGGAPRSEQYF. The CDR3 coding sequence is TGTGCCAGCAGCCTGGGAGGGGCTCCCAGATCTGAGCAGTACTTC.

The V and J genes are TRBV28 and TRBJ2-7; D is ambiguous. The CDR3 runs to 10 residues. V was cut by 8 bases and J by 6 bases, with 8 bases left in between. Germline CDR1 is MDHEN and CDR2 is SYDVKM. The CDR3 loop reads CASGPFEQYF. DNA of the CDR3: TGTGCCAGCGGACCCTTCGAGCAGTACTTC.

The chain combines TRBV28 with TRBJ2-7, with a weak D call TRBD1 (5 bases). Germline CDR1 and CDR2: MDHEN and SYDVKM. CDR3 length equals 14 residues. V lost 7 bases, J lost 2 bases, and 15 bases lay in between. CDR3 nucleotide sequence: TGTGCCAGCAATAAGCCAGGGTCTCCCTACGAGCAGTACTTC. It codes for CASNKPGSPYEQYF.

This clone was detected only once. The V gene is TRBV6-6, the J gene TRBJ1-6; D may be TRBD1 (5 bases). The CDR3 consists of 14 residues. Trimming removed 2 bases from V and 7 bases from J, with 9 bases in between. Germline values: CDR1 MNHNY, CDR2 SVGAGI (reference sequence). This CDR3 reads CASSYEDTNSPLHF. The CDR3 nucleotides are TGTGCCAGCAGTTACGAGGACACCAATTCACCCCTCCACTTT.

The rearrangement joins TRBV7-9 to TRBJ2-7; the D gene is possibly TRBD1 (6 bases). The CDR3 covers 15 residues. The germline V and J ends were trimmed by 3 bases and 2 bases, with 14 bases remaining between them. The germline gives CDR1 SEHNR, CDR2 FQNEAQ (reference sequence). The CDR3 bases are TGTGCCAGCAGCTTCGGACAGAAATCCCCCTACGAGCAGTACTTC. Its protein product is CASSFGQKSPYEQYF.

The chain combines TRBV6-5 with TRBJ2-2, with 7 positions matching TRBD2. The CDR3 has 15 residues. Looked up from germline, CDR1 is MNHEY and CDR2 is SVGAGI. V dropped 2 bases and J dropped 4; count of bases not matched to a gene: 4. The DNA for the CDR3 is TGTGCCAGCAGTTACGGACTAGTAGGCACCGGGGAGCTGTTTTTT. Its protein product is CASSYGLVGTGELFF.

This sequence joins TRBV9 and TRBJ2-7, with TRBD1 as a possible D gene (6 bases). The CDR3 is 16 residues long. From germline, CDR1 is SGDLS and CDR2 YYNGEE. Trimming took 4 bases from V and 2 from J, leaving 19 bases between them. CDR3 sequence: CASSPRQALRAYEQYF. The CDR3 DNA follows: TGTGCCAGCAGCCCACGACAGGCTCTAAGGGCCTACGAGCAGTACTTC.